This T cell receptor beta chain appears in the sequencing data of a study of monozygotic twins with inflammatory bowel disease. Overall study findings and caveats: Especially with disease activity, IBD patients had fewer clonotypes in common with others than healthy twins did. No difference in repertoire similarity was seen between concordant and discordant twins, possibly because power was limited.

About this clonotype: The target antigen is unknown.

From germline, CDR1 is SQVTM and CDR2 ANQGSEA. The CDR3 covers 12 residues. TCRdb re-called the 5' RACE reads and gives one entry per CDR3 protein, without DNA. The data include around 190,000 distinct CDR3 sequences; the top ten clones carry approximately 1.6%. The origin of this receptor is a human donor with ulcerative colitis or Crohn's disease, or a healthy co-twin of an affected twin (not recorded which). Sequenced input: blood. The chain uses TRBV29-1 and TRBJ2-7; TCRdb's D call of TRBD1 is untestable without DNA. CDR3 sequence reads: CSAPGQRGEQYF.